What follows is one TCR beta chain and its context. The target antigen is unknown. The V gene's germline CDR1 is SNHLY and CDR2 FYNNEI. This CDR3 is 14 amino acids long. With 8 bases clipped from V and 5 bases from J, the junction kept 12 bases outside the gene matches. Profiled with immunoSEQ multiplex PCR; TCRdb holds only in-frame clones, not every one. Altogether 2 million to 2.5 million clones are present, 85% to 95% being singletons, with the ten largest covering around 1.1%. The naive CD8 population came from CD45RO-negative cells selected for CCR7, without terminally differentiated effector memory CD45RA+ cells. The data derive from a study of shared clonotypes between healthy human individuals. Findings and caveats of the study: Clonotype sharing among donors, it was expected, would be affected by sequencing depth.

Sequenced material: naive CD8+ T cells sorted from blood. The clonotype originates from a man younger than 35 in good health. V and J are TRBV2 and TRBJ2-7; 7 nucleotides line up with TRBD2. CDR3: CASGTGTIPNEQYF. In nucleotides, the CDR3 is TGTGCCAGCGGAACGGGGACTATCCCCAACGAGCAGTACTTC.